This entry features one TCR beta chain sequence. The data derive from a study of technical replicates of blood from a handful of donors. From germline, CDR1 is SNHLY and CDR2 FYNNEI. The J segment lost 9 bases and the V segment lost 5 bases, leaving 8 bases of the junction unmatched. This CDR3 has 15 amino acids. TCRdb keeps only in-frame clones here, not all; method: immunoSEQ multiplex PCR. Here the sample spans some 63,000 clones, around nine tenths being singletons. Sequences were obtained from PBMCs. The gene calls are TRBV2 and TRBJ2-1; 12 nucleotides match TRBD2. This sequence was found in a human donor in good health. Some clones in this sample may be carry-over from other donors' samples. As DNA, the CDR3 is TGTGCCAGCAGTCCTAGCGGGAGGGCCTTTGGTGAGCAGTTCTTC. Its translation is CASSPSGRAFGEQFF.